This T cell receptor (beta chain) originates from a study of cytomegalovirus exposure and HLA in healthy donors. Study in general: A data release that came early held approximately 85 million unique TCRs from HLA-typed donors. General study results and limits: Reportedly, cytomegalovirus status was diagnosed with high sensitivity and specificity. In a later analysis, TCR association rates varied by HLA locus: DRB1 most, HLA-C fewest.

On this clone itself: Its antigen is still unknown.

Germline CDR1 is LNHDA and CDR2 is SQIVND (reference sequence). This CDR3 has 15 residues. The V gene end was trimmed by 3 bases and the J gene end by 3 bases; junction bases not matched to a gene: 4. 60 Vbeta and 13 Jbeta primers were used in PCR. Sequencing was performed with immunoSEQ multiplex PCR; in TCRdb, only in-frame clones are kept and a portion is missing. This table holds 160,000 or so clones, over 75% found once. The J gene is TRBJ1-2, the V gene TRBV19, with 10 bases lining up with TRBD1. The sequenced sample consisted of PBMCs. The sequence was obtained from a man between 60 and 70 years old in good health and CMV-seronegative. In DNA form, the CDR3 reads TGTGCCAGTAGTATCTCGACAGGGGGCGACTATGGCTACACCTTC. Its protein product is CASSISTGGDYGYTF.